This TCR beta chain was captured in a study of CD8+ T cells in alopecia areata. Study at large: Among treated patients, oral tofacitinib was administered at 5 to 10 mg twice daily.

Sequencing templates came from extracted RNA that was reverse transcribed into cDNA. The protocol was immunoSEQ multiplex PCR, while the TCRdb copy is restricted to in-frame clones and leaves out a portion. Here the sample spans about 150,000 clones, around 47% being singletons. In regard to this clone: The antigen is undetermined.

This CDR3 has 12 residues. V was pared by 8 bases and J by 1 base, with 9 bases between. CDR1 MDHEN and CDR2 SYDVKM come from the germline V gene. The sorting of PBMCs gave CD4+ and CD8+ T cells. Findings and limits, study-wide: Across lesional scalp, and particularly alopecia totalis/universalis, clonality surpassed that of normal scalp.

This clonotype was obtained from a human donor with alopecia areata. The V and J genes are TRBV28 and TRBJ2-7; D is unclear. Material for sequencing was CD4+ T cells sorted from blood. As DNA, the CDR3 is TGTGCCAGCCAACAGTTATCCTACGAGCAGTACTTC. Translation: CASQQLSYEQYF.